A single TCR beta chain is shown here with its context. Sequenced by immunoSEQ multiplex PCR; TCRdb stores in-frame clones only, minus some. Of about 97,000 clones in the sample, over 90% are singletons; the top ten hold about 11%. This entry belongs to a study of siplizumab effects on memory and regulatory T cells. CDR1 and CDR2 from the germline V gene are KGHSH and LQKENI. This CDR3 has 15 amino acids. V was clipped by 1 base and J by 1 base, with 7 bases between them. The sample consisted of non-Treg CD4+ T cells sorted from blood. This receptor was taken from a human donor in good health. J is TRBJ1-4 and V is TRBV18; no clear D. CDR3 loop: CASSPRGITNEKLFF. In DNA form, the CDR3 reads TGTGCCAGCTCACCACGAGGGATAACTAATGAAAAACTGTTTTTT.